The 19 T cell receptor beta chains listed next were all sequenced from one sample in a study of blood T cell repertoires in COVID-19 (dated by TCRdb to 2020 to 2021). The library was obtained by the immunoSEQ multiplex PCR assay. Held by TCRdb, this immuneACCESS table contains in-frame sequences only and omits some clones. Under half of the omission traces to an unresolved V gene where checked; the cause of the rest is unknown. Present in this sample are approximately 130,000 clones, approximately 77% of which were seen just once. The top ten hold 20% of the sample. The specimen was peripheral blood. The receptors originated from a man older than 75 with acute or convalescent COVID-19.

V gene TRBV27 combines with J gene TRBJ2-1; D gene unclear. The V gene's germline CDR1 is MNHEY and CDR2 SMNVEV (reference sequence). Trimming pared 6 bases from V and 0 bases from J, leaving 9 bases between. CDR3 size: 14 residues. This CDR3 is CASSTHVSYNEQFF. CDR3 nucleotide sequence: TGTGCCAGCAGCACTCACGTCTCCTACAATGAGCAGTTCTTC.

The V gene is TRBV18, the J gene TRBJ2-5; 7 bases align to TRBD1. Germline lookup yields CDR1 KGHSH and CDR2 LQKENI. V was pared by 6 bases and J by 2 bases, with 3 bases of the junction left unmatched. The CDR3 runs to 13 residues. CDR3 DNA sequence: TGTGCCAGCTCCCAACAGGGGCAAGAGACCCAGTACTTC. Protein: CASSQQGQETQYF.

The rearrangement uses TRBV7-2 and TRBJ1-2; D may be TRBD1 (6 bases). Trimming stripped 5 bases from V and 7 bases from J, with 11 bases between. CDR1 SGHTA and CDR2 FQGNSA come from the germline V gene. The CDR3 length is 12 residues. The CDR3 protein is CASSIGTSGYTF. DNA for the CDR3: TGTGCCAGCAGCATCGGGACAAGTGGCTACACCTTC.

The chain uses TRBV5-8 and TRBJ1-1, with 7 positions matching TRBD1. The V gene's germline CDR1 is SGHTS and CDR2 YDEGEE. The CDR3 loop spans 15 amino acids. The V and J ends lost 5 bases and 1 base, in that order; junction bases with no gene match: 8. The CDR3 coding sequence is TGTGCCAGCAGAGGGGAACAGGGGAGGAACACTGAAGCTTTCTTT. Translating gives CASRGEQGRNTEAFF.

The rearrangement uses TRBV11-2 and TRBJ2-3, with D possibly being TRBD2 (6 bases). Germline CDR1 and CDR2: SGHAT and FQNNGV. Trimming cost V 4 bases and J 2 bases, with 13 bases left between them. The CDR3 contains 15 residues. DNA of the CDR3: TGTGCCAGCAGCTCGGGACTCCGCCCCACAGATACGCAGTATTTT. This gives the protein CASSSGLRPTDTQYF. Full variable domain (missing parts from reference TRBV11-2 and TRBJ2-3): EAGVAQSPRYKIIEKRQSVAFWCNPISGHATLYWYQQILGQGPKLLIQFQNNGVVDDSQLPKDRFSAERLKGVDSTLKIQPAKLEDSAVYLCASSSGLRPTDTQYFGPGTRLTVL.

In this sample, this clone turned up a few times. The V gene is TRBV2, the J gene TRBJ2-6, with D perhaps TRBD1 (5 bases). There are 15 residues in the CDR3. The germline V gene encodes CDR1 SNHLY and CDR2 FYNNEI. Trimming cost V 7 bases and J 0 bases, with 10 bases left between them. Here the CDR3 reads CASTIDSSGANVLTF. DNA for the CDR3: TGTGCCAGCACCATAGACAGCTCTGGGGCCAACGTCCTGACTTTC.

The gene calls are TRBV18 and TRBJ2-3; 8 nucleotides match TRBD2. V gave up 3 bases and J gave up 2 bases; unmatched junction bases: 4. The CDR3 has 15 residues. CDR1 KGHSH and CDR2 LQKENI come from the germline V gene. The CDR3 nucleotides are TGTGCCAGCTCACCGTCGCGGGGGGTCACAGATACGCAGTATTTT. Protein: CASSPSRGVTDTQYF.

The rearrangement uses TRBV21-1 and TRBJ2-2; TRBD2, the table's D call, lacks a check against the DNA. TRBV21-1 is assigned pseudogene status. CDR3 length: 12 residues. The CDR3 reads CATICGTGELFF. The CDR3 DNA is TGTGCCACTATTTGCGGGACCGGGGAGCTGTTTTTT.

The chain has TRBV3-1 (or the pseudogene TRBV3-2) and TRBJ1-1; perhaps TRBD1 as D (5 bases). Germline CDR1 reads LGHDT; CDR2 reads YNNKEL (reference sequence). The CDR3 length is 15 residues. Trimming pared 1 base from V and 1 base from J, leaving 10 bases between. The CDR3 nucleotides are TGTGCCAGCAGCCAAGGGGGCCAGACGAACACTGAAGCTTTCTTT. Translated, it gives CASSQGGQTNTEAFF.

The gene calls are TRBV7-3 and TRBJ2-1, with D possibly being TRBD2 (7 bases). This CDR3 comprises 15 residues. The V end lost 5 bases, the J end lost 1 base, and 12 bases lay between the germline ends. Germline loops: CDR1 SGHTA, CDR2 FQGTGA. CDR3 amino acids: CASSLGGPSYNEQFF. CDR3 in DNA: TGTGCCAGCAGCCTCGGGGGGCCTTCCTACAATGAGCAGTTCTTC.

The gene calls are TRBV12-3 or TRBV12-4 and TRBJ1-2; tentatively, D is TRBD1 (6 bases). The CDR3 is made up of 13 amino acids. The ends were cut back, 2 bases at V and 6 bases at J, with 10 bases in the middle. The CDR3 sequence is CASSLWTDHGYTF. DNA of the CDR3: TGTGCCAGCAGTTTATGGACAGACCATGGCTACACCTTC.

The J gene is TRBJ2-3, the V gene TRBV5-4; TRBD1 matches at 9 bases. Germline lookup yields CDR1 SGHNT and CDR2 YYREEE (reference sequence). This CDR3 comprises 16 residues. After removal of 0 bases from V and 2 bases from J, the junction contained 4 bases not matched to a gene. The chain's CDR3 is CASSLAGTGFTDTQYF. CDR3 sequence (DNA): TGTGCCAGCAGCTTGGCCGGGACAGGGTTCACAGATACGCAGTATTTT.

The genes are TRBV5-8 and TRBJ2-7; 7 bases align to TRBD1. The CDR3 consists of 13 residues. The V gene end was trimmed by 4 bases and the J gene end by 6 bases; junction bases not matched to a gene: 7. CDR1 and CDR2 (germline): SGHTS, YDEGEE. The DNA for the CDR3 is TGTGCCAGCAGCCGTGAAAGGGGGCTCGAGCAGTACTTC. It specifies CASSRERGLEQYF.

This clone was counted a few times. The rearrangement joins TRBV21-1 to TRBJ2-7; the table gives TRBD2 as D, unverified against the DNA. TRBV21-1 is a listed pseudogene. The CDR3 has 12 amino acids. CDR3 in amino acids: CASSPRAYEQYF. The DNA for the CDR3 is TGTGCCAGCAGCCCCCGGGCCTACGAGCAGTACTTC.

This clone was picked up one time. V gene TRBV6-1 combines with J gene TRBJ1-5, with TRBD1 as a possible D gene (6 bases). CDR3 size: 16 residues. V gave up 3 bases and J gave up 0 bases, with 12 bases separating them. The germline V gene encodes CDR1 MNHNS and CDR2 SASEGT. DNA for the CDR3: TGTGCCAGCAGTGACAGGGGACCTCATAGCAATCAGCCCCAGCATTTT. Its protein product is CASSDRGPHSNQPQHF.

This clone occurred a few times. The rearrangement links TRBV2 to TRBJ2-4, with D possibly matching TRBD1 (5 bases). Trimming pared 1 base from V and 0 bases from J, leaving 7 bases between. This CDR3 spans 15 amino acids. Germline V lookup: CDR1 SNHLY, CDR2 FYNNEI. The CDR3 bases are TGTGCCAGCAGTGAAGAGGGGTTAGCCAAAAACATTCAGTACTTC. It specifies CASSEEGLAKNIQYF.

This clone was seen once. The chain joins TRBV13 to TRBJ2-7, with D maybe TRBD1 (6 bases). Germline values: CDR1 PRHDT, CDR2 FYEKMQ (reference sequence). The CDR3 extends over 14 amino acids. The ends were cut back, 4 bases at V and 1 base at J, with 11 bases in the middle. CDR3 sequence (DNA): TGTGCCAGCAGCTACCAACAGGGTTCCTACGAGCAGTACTTC. This sequence encodes CASSYQQGSYEQYF.

The V gene is TRBV6-5, the J gene TRBJ1-6; no firm D call. The CDR3 loop spans 15 amino acids. Trimming removed 5 bases at V and 8 bases at J, with 16 bases between. Germline CDR1 is MNHEY and CDR2 is SVGAGI. The DNA of the CDR3 is TGTGCCAGCAGTAAACCTTCAGGAATTGATTCACCCCTCCACTTT. Protein sequence: CASSKPSGIDSPLHF.

This clone has a handful of counts. The V gene is TRBV6-4, the J gene TRBJ2-1, with 9 nucleotides matching TRBD2. Germline CDR1 and CDR2: MRHNA and SNTAGT. After removal of 7 bases from V and 3 bases from J, the junction contained 10 bases not matched to a gene. The CDR3 spans 16 residues. The CDR3 coding sequence is TGTGCCAGCAAAAGGGAAGCGGGGGGAATCTACAATGAGCAGTTCTTC. This encodes CASKREAGGIYNEQFF.